A single sample is the source of the 26 T cell receptor beta chains below, sequenced in a study of blood T cells in healthy people across ages. Primed by a sample-barcoded 5' primer and a J-beta primer mix, a second PCR proceeded for about 7 to 11 cycles. TCRdb redid the calling of the 5' RACE reads with MiXCR, one entry per CDR3 protein. The sample lists 800,000 to 950,000 distinct CDR3 sequences; about 37% were seen once. Sequenced: blood. These receptors were taken from a man younger than 35 in good health.

This chain connects TRBV15 to TRBJ2-1, with a weak D call TRBD2 (7 bases). The V end lost 5 bases, the J end lost 1 base, and 18 bases lay between the germline ends. The CDR3 contains 17 residues. CDR1 is LNHNV and CDR2 is YYDKDF in the germline V gene (reference sequence). Here the CDR3 DNA reads TGTGCCACCAGCCCACTAGGGAGGGACACGTCCTACAATGAGCAGTTCTTC. As protein: CATSPLGRDTSYNEQFF. Using reference TRBV15 and TRBJ2-1 for the parts outside the CDR3, the full variable domain is DAMVIQNPRYQVTQFGKPVTLSCSQTLNHNVMYWYQQKSSQAPKLLFHYYDKDFNNEADTPDNFQSRRPNTSFCFLDIRSPGLGDTAMYLCATSPLGRDTSYNEQFFGPGTRLTVL.

Notes on this clonotype: This clone may be a read error of a much larger clone one base away. The rearrangement joins TRBV15 to TRBJ2-1; D unresolved. The CDR3 contains 16 residues. Per germline, CDR1 LNHNV and CDR2 YYDKDF (reference sequence). The DNA of the CDR3 is TGTGCCACCGGCAGAGATATATCCAGCTCCTACAATGAGCAGTTCTTC. Its translation: CATGRDISSSYNEQFF.

J is TRBJ1-1 and V is TRBV27; 8 bases fit TRBD1. The CDR3 covers 13 residues. The junction had 8 bases not matched to a gene; V was cut back by 10 bases and J by 4 bases. CDR1 is MNHEY, CDR2 SMNVEV, per germline (reference sequence). The CDR3 spells CAISRGPGTEAFF. The CDR3 region has the DNA TGTGCCATTAGCAGGGGGCCTGGCACTGAAGCTTTCTTT.

V is TRBV12-3 or TRBV12-4 and J is TRBJ1-2, with D possibly matching TRBD1 (6 bases). V lost 10 bases to trimming and J lost 8 bases, with 26 bases between them. This CDR3 has 15 amino acids. The CDR3 region is CANRELDSAALGYTF. The CDR3 DNA is TGTGCCAACCGAGAACTGGACAGCGCGGCGTTAGGCTACACCTTC.

This clonotype was seen once. The rearrangement links TRBV10-3 to TRBJ2-7; a weak D match, TRBD1 (5 bases). The CDR3 length is 13 residues. V was clipped by 4 bases and J by 4 bases, with 11 bases between them. Germline V gives CDR1 ENHRY, CDR2 SYGVKD. Written as DNA, the CDR3 is TGTGCCATCAGTGCCCAGGACACATACGAGCAGTACTTC. Translating it yields CAISAQDTYEQYF.

This clonotype was counted only a few times. The J gene is TRBJ1-6, the V gene TRBV20-1; D not resolved. In germline, CDR1 is DFQATT, CDR2 SNEGSKA (reference sequence). This CDR3 has 14 residues. Trimming took off 6 bases at V and 6 bases at J, with 15 bases between the two ends. Here the CDR3 reads CSANLGPSNSPLHF. The CDR3 region has the DNA TGCAGTGCCAACCTCGGACCGAGTAATTCACCCCTCCACTTT.

V is TRBV29-1 and J is TRBJ2-1; 7 bases map to TRBD1. The CDR3 length is 13 residues. Germline values: CDR1 SQVTM, CDR2 ANQGSEA. V trimming: 4 bases; J trimming: 8 bases; junction bases outside the gene matches: 8. CDR3 protein: CSVALTGPDEQFF. As DNA, the CDR3 is TGCAGCGTTGCCCTGACAGGGCCCGATGAGCAGTTCTTC.

Comment on this clonotype: One base away lies a much larger clone, so this may be a sequencing read error. The chain carries TRBV4-3 and TRBJ2-1; D call uncertain. The germline gives CDR1 LGHNA, CDR2 YSLEER. The CDR3 extends over 13 amino acids. In DNA, the CDR3 is TGCGCCAGCAGCCAAGACAACTACAATAAGCAGTTCTTC. This gives the protein CASSQDNYNKQFF.

The table lists this clonotype with a few counts. The chain uses TRBV12-3 or TRBV12-4 and TRBJ1-5; 7 positions match TRBD1. The CDR3 length is 14 residues. V shed 7 bases and J 3 bases; nucleotides not matched to a gene: 6. In DNA, the CDR3 is TGTGCCAGCAATCAGGGGGGGCCCAATCAGCCCCAGCATTTT. Protein product: CASNQGGPNQPQHF.

The rearrangement uses TRBV7-2 and TRBJ2-5; TRBD2 matches at 8 bases. CDR1 is SGHTA and CDR2 is FQGNSA in the germline V gene. Unmatched junction bases numbered 6, after V lost 1 base and J lost 5 bases. The CDR3 is 15 residues long. Written as DNA, the CDR3 is TGTGCCAGCAGCTTAGTCGCGGGGGGTTTTGAGACCCAGTACTTC. Protein: CASSLVAGGFETQYF.

The rearrangement links TRBV3-1 to TRBJ2-3, with D tentatively TRBD1 or TRBD2 (5 bases each). V shed 1 base and J shed 3 bases, with 11 bases lying between them. The CDR3 runs to 15 residues. CDR1 and CDR2 from the germline V gene are LGHDT and YNNKEL (reference sequence). The CDR3 sequence: CASSQVRGWTDTQYF. For the CDR3, the DNA is TGTGCCAGCAGCCAAGTTCGGGGCTGGACAGATACGCAGTATTTT.

This clonotype showed up many times. In DNA, the CDR3 is TGTGCCAGCAGTCAGGACCCGGGTGAGCAGTTCTTC. The encoded protein is CASSQDPGEQFF. This rearrangement joins TRBV7-9 to TRBJ2-1; the D is unclear. Trimming took 6 bases from V and 9 from J, leaving 12 bases between them. In germline, CDR1 is SEHNR, CDR2 FQNEAQ (reference sequence). This CDR3 has 12 amino acids.

This clonotype has a handful of counts. V usage is TRBV29-1 and J usage is TRBJ1-1; 9 bases map to TRBD1. Germline CDR1 reads SQVTM; CDR2 reads ANQGSEA. With V trimmed by 5 bases and J by 4 bases, 8 bases remained unmatched. CDR3 size: 14 residues. The CDR3 nucleotides read TGCAGCGTTACCCCCGGGACAGGGAGCACTGAAGCTTTCTTT. Its protein is CSVTPGTGSTEAFF.

Only a few counts were recorded for this clonotype. V gene TRBV30 combines with J gene TRBJ1-2; D is uncertain. Germline CDR1 is GTSNPN and CDR2 is SVGIG (reference sequence). The CDR3 length is 11 residues. V lost 7 bases to trimming and J lost 3 bases, with 9 bases between them. CDR3 bases: TGTGCCTCCGGTGAGGACTATGGCTACACCTTC. It codes for CASGEDYGYTF.

This chain joins TRBV4-2 and TRBJ2-2; 13 bases match TRBD2. CDR1 is LGHNA, CDR2 YNFKEQ, per germline. The CDR3 runs to 18 residues. Trimming removed 0 bases from V and 5 bases from J; junction bases left unmatched: 6. CDR3 loop: CASSQDETSGRWTGELFF. The CDR3 DNA is TGTGCCAGCAGCCAAGATGAGACTAGCGGGAGGTGGACCGGGGAGCTGTTTTTT.

V and J are TRBV4-2 and TRBJ2-1; D gene ambiguous. Per germline, CDR1 LGHNA and CDR2 YNFKEQ. The ends were cut back, 0 bases at V and 10 bases at J, with 16 bases in the middle. This CDR3 contains 15 residues. DNA for the CDR3: TGTGCCAGCAGCCAAGAATGGTGGAATTTGGGGGAGCAGTTCTTC. Translation: CASSQEWWNLGEQFF.

The chain has TRBV7-2 and TRBJ2-5, with a tentative D call TRBD1 (6 bases). The end of the DNA fits TRBJ2-7 better, so the J call may be wrong. Germline CDR1 is SGHTA and CDR2 is FQGNSA. The CDR3 extends over 15 amino acids. The CDR3 sequence: CASSLEAQGGHEQYF. CDR3 nucleotides: TGTGCCAGCAGCTTAGAGGCACAGGGTGGCCACGAGCAGTACTTC.

Points on this clonotype: This may arise from a read error, as a much more abundant clone is one base away. This chain uses TRBV20-1 with TRBJ2-7; 11 bases map to TRBD2. Trimming took 2 bases from V and 2 from J; bases not matched to a gene: 5. In germline, CDR1 is DFQATT, CDR2 SNEGSKA (reference sequence). The CDR3 totals 15 residues. CDR3 sequence: CSARSRLAGTYEQYF. The DNA of the CDR3 is TGCAGTGCTAGATCCAGACTAGCGGGGACCTACGAGCAGTACTTC.

This clonotype was seen only a few times. V and J are TRBV2 and TRBJ2-3; the match to TRBD1 covers 10 bases. The CDR3 spans 14 residues. Germline-derived CDR1 and CDR2 are SNHLY and FYNNEI. Trimming took 6 bases from V and 4 from J; bases not matched to a gene: 4. In DNA, the CDR3 is TGTGCCAGCAGGGACAGGGGGTCCGCAGATACGCAGTATTTT. Amino acids: CASRDRGSADTQYF.

This clonotype was recorded only once. The chain employs TRBV12-3 or TRBV12-4 and TRBJ2-3; D unresolved. CDR3 size: 15 residues. Trimming cost V 5 bases and J 0 bases, with 12 bases left between them. The CDR3 spells CASSGRSASTDTQYF. The CDR3 region has the DNA TGTGCCAGCAGTGGGCGGAGCGCGAGCACAGATACGCAGTATTTT.

The sample holds one count of this clonotype. The CDR3 sequence: CASNPSGRDNEQFF. The DNA for the CDR3 is TGCGCCAGTAACCCTAGCGGGAGGGACAATGAGCAGTTCTTC. The V call is TRBV10-2, the J call TRBJ2-1; 12 bases map to TRBD2. V shed 9 bases, J shed 5 bases, and the junction held 5 bases outside the gene matches. CDR1 and CDR2 from the germline V gene are WSHSY and SAAADI. This CDR3 comprises 14 residues.

This clonotype was found a few times. V usage is TRBV14 and J usage is TRBJ2-1, with a tentative D call TRBD2 (5 bases). V was clipped by 1 base and J by 7 bases, with 11 bases between them. The CDR3 sequence is 14 residues long. Germline CDR1 and CDR2: SGHDN and FVKESK. The CDR3 region is CASSQVSGKNEQFF. The CDR3 bases are TGTGCCAGCAGCCAAGTTTCGGGGAAGAATGAGCAGTTCTTC.

This chain uses TRBV7-9 with TRBJ1-1; D is ambiguous. Trimming pared 5 bases from V and 0 bases from J, leaving 16 bases between. The CDR3 sequence is 16 residues long. Germline-derived CDR1 and CDR2 are SEHNR and FQNEAQ (reference sequence). CDR3 in DNA: TGTGCCAGCAGCCCAAAAACGGACGGCATGAACACTGAAGCTTTCTTT. Translating gives CASSPKTDGMNTEAFF.

This clonotype occurred once. This chain joins TRBV24-1 and TRBJ2-3; a possible D gene is TRBD2 (6 bases). CDR1 and CDR2 from the germline V gene are KGHDR and SFDVKD. The CDR3 runs to 15 residues. V was clipped by 2 bases and J by 4 bases, with 12 bases between them. The CDR3 nucleotides are TGTGCCACCAGTGATTCTAGCGACGTATCAGATACGCAGTATTTT. Protein product: CATSDSSDVSDTQYF.

In this sample, this clonotype turned up a few times. This chain links TRBV18 with TRBJ2-7; no firm D call. CDR1 and CDR2 (germline): KGHSH, LQKENI. This CDR3 is 10 amino acids long. Between the trimmed V and J ends, which lost 3 bases and 3 bases, there was a span of 0 bases. The CDR3 spells CASSPYEQYF. The CDR3 nucleotides are TGTGCCAGCTCACCCTACGAGCAGTACTTC. Drawing the rest from reference TRBV18 and TRBJ2-7, the complete variable domain is NAGVMQNPRHLVRRRGQEARLRCSPMKGHSHVYWYRQLPEEGLKFMVYLQKENIIDESGMPKERFSAEFPKEGPSILRIQQVVRGDSAAYFCASSPYEQYFGPGTRLTVT.

The chain couples TRBV2 to TRBJ2-1; D unclear. The germline V and J ends were trimmed by 3 bases and 15 bases, with 21 bases remaining between them. This CDR3 is built from 14 residues. Germline V gene sequence: CDR1 SNHLY, CDR2 FYNNEI. The CDR3 DNA reads TGTGCCAGCAGTGATGGGGTCATACGTCGGCGTCCGTTCTTC. This encodes CASSDGVIRRRPFF.